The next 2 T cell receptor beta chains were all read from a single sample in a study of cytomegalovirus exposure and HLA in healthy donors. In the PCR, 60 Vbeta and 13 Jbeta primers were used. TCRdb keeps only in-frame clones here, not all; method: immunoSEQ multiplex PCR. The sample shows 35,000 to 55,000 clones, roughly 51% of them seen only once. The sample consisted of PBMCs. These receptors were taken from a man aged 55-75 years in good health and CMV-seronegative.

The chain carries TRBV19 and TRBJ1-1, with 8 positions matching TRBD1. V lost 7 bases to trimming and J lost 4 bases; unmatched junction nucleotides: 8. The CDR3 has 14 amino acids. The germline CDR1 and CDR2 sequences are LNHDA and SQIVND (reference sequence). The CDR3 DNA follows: TGTGCCAGTACGCAGGGGGCATATAGCACTGAAGCTTTCTTT. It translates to CASTQGAYSTEAFF.

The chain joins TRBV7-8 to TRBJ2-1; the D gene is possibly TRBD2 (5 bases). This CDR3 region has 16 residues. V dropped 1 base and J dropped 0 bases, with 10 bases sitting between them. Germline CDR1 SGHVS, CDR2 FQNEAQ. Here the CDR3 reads CASSLVPGSSYNEQFF. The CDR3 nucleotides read TGTGCCAGCAGCTTAGTCCCGGGGAGCTCCTACAATGAGCAGTTCTTC.